This T cell receptor (beta chain) was documented in a study of Tregs in tolerant kidney transplant recipients. Unstimulated Tregs (CD4+CD25+CD127-) and CD4+CD25- non-Tregs were sorted from PBMCs. V was trimmed by 5 bases and J by 0 bases, leaving 14 bases between them. The germline V gene encodes CDR1 LGHNT and CDR2 FRNRAP. The length of the CDR3 is 16 residues. General observations from the study: Biological reproducibility was not directly addressed in this study.

As for this clone: The antigen remains undetermined.

Only in-frame clones appear in the TCRdb table, and some are missing; sequencing was by immunoSEQ multiplex PCR. The repertoire holds fewer than 70,000 clones, around 82% seen once, with around 5.5% in the top ten. The TCR originated in a human donor in good health. Sequenced material: CD4+ T cells from blood. The chain joins TRBV12-5 to TRBJ1-3; maybe TRBD1 (5 bases). The CDR3 nucleotides are TGTGCTAGTGGTCCGCCAGGGTATTACTCTGGAAACACCATATATTTT. This translates into CASGPPGYYSGNTIYF.